This TCR beta chain emerged from a study of regulatory and conventional T cells in RAG deficiency. Sequencing was performed with immunoSEQ multiplex PCR; in TCRdb, only in-frame clones are kept and a portion is missing. The repertoire has 25,000 to 35,000 clones, 85% to 90% of them found once; the top ten carry approximately 5.1%. On this clone itself: Its matching antigen is unknown.

Broader study findings: Compared with controls, unique Treg TCR beta sequences dropped approximately 100-fold in Omenn syndrome and CID/AS.

The same sample was also studied in work on regulatory T cells. This second study says: Amplification used 52 TRBV primers and 13 TRBJ primers.

The receptor's source is a human donor in good health. Sequencing was carried out using CD8+ T cells sorted from blood.

DNA of the CDR3: TGTGCCTGGGGGAAGGGGATAAGTAATTCACCCCTCCACTTT. It specifies CAWGKGISNSPLHF. V and J are TRBV30 and TRBJ1-6; perhaps TRBD1 as D (5 bases). The CDR3 has 14 residues. Germline V gives CDR1 GTSNPN, CDR2 SVGIG (reference sequence). Trimming took 5 bases from V and 6 from J, leaving 14 bases between them.